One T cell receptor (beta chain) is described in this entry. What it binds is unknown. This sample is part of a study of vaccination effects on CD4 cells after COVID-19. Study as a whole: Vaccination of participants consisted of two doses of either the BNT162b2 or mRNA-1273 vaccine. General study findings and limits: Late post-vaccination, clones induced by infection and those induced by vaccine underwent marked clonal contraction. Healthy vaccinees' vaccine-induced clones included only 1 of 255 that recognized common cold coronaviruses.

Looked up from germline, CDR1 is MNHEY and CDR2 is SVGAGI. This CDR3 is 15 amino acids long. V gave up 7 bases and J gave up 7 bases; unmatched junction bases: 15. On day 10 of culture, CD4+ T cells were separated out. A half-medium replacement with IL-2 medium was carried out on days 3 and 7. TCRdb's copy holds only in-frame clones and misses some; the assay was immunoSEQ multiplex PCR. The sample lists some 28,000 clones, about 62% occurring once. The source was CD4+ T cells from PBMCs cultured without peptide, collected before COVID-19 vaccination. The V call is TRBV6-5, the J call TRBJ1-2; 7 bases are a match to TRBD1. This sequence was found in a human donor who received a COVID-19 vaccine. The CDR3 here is CASIPSGTDTRGYTF. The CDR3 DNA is TGTGCCAGCATCCCGTCAGGGACAGACACGCGTGGCTACACCTTC.